This T cell receptor beta chain was profiled in a study of shared clonotypes between healthy human individuals. General study points: When naive CD4 clonotypes were compared across four donors, about 4.8% were shared. Expectations were that clonotype sharing among donors would be affected by sequencing depth.

For this clone: Its target is not known.

Using immunoSEQ multiplex PCR, the repertoire was profiled, and TCRdb retains in-frame clones only, with some absent. Seen here are hundreds of thousands of clones, around 70% observed once, and the top ten hold under 11%. Donors were healthy HIV-negative adults without recently reported acute infections or vaccinations. A CD45RA-negative memory subset and a CD45RA+ naive subset were separated from the CD4+ cells. The sequence came from a man aged 30 to 45 in good health. The sample taken for sequencing was memory CD4+ T cells sorted from blood. Subset noted: CD45RA-negative fraction.

This chain's CDR3 is CASTRMGLSGGELFF. CDR3 nucleotides: TGTGCCAGCACCCGGATGGGACTCTCTGGCGGGGAGCTGTTTTTT. The chain combines TRBV5-4 with TRBJ2-2, with D possibly TRBD2 on 6 matching bases. Germline lookup yields CDR1 SGHNT and CDR2 YYREEE (reference sequence). This CDR3 has 15 residues. Between the trimmed V and J ends, which lost 6 bases and 7 bases, there was a span of 19 bases.